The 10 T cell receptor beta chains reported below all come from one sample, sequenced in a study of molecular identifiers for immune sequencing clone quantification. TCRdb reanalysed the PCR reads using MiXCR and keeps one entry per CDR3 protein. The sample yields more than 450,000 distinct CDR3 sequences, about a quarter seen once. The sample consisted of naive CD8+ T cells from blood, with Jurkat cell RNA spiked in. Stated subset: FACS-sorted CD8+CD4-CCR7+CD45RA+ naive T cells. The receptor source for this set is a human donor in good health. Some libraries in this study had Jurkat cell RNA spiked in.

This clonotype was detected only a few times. Here the CDR3 reads CASSKLTSSLSSGANVLTF. The CDR3 bases are TGTGCCAGCAGCAAGCTCACTTCCAGTCTTAGCTCTGGGGCCAACGTCCTGACTTTC. The chain uses TRBV5-4 and TRBJ2-6; no clear D. The ends were cut back, 4 bases at V and 0 bases at J, with 20 bases in the middle. The germline CDR1 and CDR2 sequences are SGHNT and YYREEE (reference sequence). The CDR3 sequence is 19 residues long.

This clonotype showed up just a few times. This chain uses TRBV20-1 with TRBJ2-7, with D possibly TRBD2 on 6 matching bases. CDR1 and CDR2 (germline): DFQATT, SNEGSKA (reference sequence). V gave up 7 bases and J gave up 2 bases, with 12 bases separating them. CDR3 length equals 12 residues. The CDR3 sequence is CSVRGTTYEQYF. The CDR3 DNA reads TGCAGTGTACGGGGGACGACCTACGAGCAGTACTTC.

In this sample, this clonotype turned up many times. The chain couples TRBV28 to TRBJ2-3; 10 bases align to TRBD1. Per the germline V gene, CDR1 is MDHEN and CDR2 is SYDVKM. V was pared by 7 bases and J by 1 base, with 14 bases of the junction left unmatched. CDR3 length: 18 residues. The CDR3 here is CASTEPSGTGDGTDTQYF. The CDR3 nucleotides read TGTGCCAGCACCGAACCCTCCGGGACAGGGGATGGCACAGATACGCAGTATTTT.

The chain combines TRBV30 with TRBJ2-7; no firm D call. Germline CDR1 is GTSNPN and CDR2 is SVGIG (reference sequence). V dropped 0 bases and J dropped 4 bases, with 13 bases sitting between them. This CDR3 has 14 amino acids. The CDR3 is CAWSVPVSRYEQYF. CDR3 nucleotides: TGTGCCTGGAGTGTACCAGTGTCTCGGTACGAGCAGTACTTC.

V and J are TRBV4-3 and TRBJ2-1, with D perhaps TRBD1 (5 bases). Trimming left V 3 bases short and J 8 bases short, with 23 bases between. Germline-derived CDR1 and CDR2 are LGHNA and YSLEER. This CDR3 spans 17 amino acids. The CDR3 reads CASSHLSSPLDNYEQFF. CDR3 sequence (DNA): TGCGCCAGCAGCCACCTTAGTTCCCCTTTGGACAATTATGAGCAGTTCTTC.

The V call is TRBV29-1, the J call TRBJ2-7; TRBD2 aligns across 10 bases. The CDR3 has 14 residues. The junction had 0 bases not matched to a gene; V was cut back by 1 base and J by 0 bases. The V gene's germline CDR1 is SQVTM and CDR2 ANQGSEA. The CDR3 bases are TGCAGCGTTGAAGGGACTAGCGGCTCCTACGAGCAGTACTTC. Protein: CSVEGTSGSYEQYF.

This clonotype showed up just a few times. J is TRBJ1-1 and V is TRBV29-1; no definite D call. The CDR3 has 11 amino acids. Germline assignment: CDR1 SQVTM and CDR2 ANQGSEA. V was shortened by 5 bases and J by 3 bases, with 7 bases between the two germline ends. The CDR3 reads CSVPSDTEAFF. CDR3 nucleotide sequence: TGCAGCGTTCCCAGCGACACTGAAGCTTTCTTT.

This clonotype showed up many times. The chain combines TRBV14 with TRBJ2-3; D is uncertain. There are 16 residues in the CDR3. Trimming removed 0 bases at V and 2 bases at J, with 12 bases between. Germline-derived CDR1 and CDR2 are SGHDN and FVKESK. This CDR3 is CASSQDHDTYTDTQYF. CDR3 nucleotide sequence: TGTGCCAGCAGCCAAGATCACGACACCTACACAGATACGCAGTATTTT.

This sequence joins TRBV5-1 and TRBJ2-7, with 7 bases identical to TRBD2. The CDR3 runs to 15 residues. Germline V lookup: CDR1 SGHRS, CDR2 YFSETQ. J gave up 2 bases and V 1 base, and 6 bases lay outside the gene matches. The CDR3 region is CASSLMSSGAYEQYF. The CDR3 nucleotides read TGCGCCAGCAGCTTGATGTCTAGCGGAGCCTACGAGCAGTACTTC.

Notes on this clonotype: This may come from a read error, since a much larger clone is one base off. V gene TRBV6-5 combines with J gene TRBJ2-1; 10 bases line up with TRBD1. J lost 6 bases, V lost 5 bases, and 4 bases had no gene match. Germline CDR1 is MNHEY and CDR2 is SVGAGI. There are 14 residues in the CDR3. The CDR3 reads CASSDRGRGNEQFF. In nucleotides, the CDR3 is TGTGCCAGCAGTGACAGGGGGCGCGGCAATGAGCAGTTCTTC.